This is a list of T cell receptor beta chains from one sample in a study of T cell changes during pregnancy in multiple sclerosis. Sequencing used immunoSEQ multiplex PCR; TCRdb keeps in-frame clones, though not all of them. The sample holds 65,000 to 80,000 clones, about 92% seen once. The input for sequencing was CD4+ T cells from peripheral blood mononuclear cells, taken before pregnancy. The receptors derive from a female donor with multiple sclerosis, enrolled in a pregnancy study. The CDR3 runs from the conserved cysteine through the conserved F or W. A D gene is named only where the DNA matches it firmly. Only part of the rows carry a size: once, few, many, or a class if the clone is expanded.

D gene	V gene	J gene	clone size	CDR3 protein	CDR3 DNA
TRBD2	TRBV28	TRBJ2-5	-	CASSLGLAGGGETQYF	TGTGCCAGCAGCCTAGGACTAGCGGGAGGTGGGGAGACCCAGTACTTC
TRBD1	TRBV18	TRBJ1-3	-	CASSPGTGDSGNTIYF	TGTGCCAGCTCACCGGGGACAGGGGACTCTGGAAACACCATATATTTT
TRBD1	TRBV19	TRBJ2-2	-	CASSGQGPGELFF	TGTGCCAGCTCGGGACAGGGCCCCGGGGAGCTGTTTTTT
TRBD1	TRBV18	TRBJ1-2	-	CASSRDRTGVDYGYTF	TGTGCCAGCTCACGAGACCGGACAGGGGTGGACTATGGCTACACCTTC
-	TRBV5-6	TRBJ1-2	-	CASTVRTGNYGYTF	TGTGCCAGCACCGTCCGGACGGGGAACTATGGCTACACCTTC
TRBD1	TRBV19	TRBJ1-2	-	CASTPTTGGYGYTF	TGTGCCAGTACCCCAACGACAGGGGGCTATGGCTACACCTTC
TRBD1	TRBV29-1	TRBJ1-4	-	CSVGDRGEKLFF	TGCAGCGTCGGGGACAGGGGCGAAAAACTGTTTTTT
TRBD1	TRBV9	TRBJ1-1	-	CASSEPGQGSEAFF	TGTGCCAGCAGCGAACCGGGACAGGGCTCTGAAGCTTTCTTT
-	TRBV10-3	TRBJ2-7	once	CAIKQQGGQAYEQYF	TGTGCCATCAAACAACAGGGCGGTCAAGCCTACGAGCAGTACTTC
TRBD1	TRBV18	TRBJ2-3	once	CASSPGTADTQYF	TGTGCCAGCTCCCCCGGGACAGCAGATACGCAGTATTTT
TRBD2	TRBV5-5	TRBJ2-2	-	CASRRGAENTGELFF	TGTGCCAGCCGGCGGGGGGCTGAGAACACCGGGGAGCTGTTTTTT
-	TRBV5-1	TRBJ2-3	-	CASSLNPGTDTQYF	TGCGCCAGCAGCTTAAACCCAGGCACAGATACGCAGTATTTT
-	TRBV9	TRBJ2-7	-	CASSVTAVREQYF	TGTGCCAGCAGCGTAACAGCCGTCAGGGAGCAGTACTTC
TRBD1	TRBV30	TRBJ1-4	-	CAWSPSRTGTQEKLFF	TGTGCCTGGAGTCCGAGCCGGACAGGGACACAAGAAAAACTGTTTTTT
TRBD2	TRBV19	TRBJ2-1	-	CASILPPVAGGPVEQFF	TGTGCCAGTATCCTCCCCCCTGTAGCGGGGGGGCCCGTAGAGCAGTTCTTC
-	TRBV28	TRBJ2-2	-	CASLPGATGELFF	TGTGCCAGCCTCCCCGGAGCGACCGGGGAGCTGTTTTTT
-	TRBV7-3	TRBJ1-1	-	CASSTDRNTEAFF	TGTGCCAGCAGCACGGACAGGAACACTGAAGCTTTCTTT
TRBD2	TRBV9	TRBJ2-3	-	CASSVGLAGGEADTQYF	TGTGCCAGCAGCGTAGGACTAGCGGGGGGAGAAGCAGATACGCAGTATTTT
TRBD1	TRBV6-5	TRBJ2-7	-	CASSYSAGQDYEQYF	TGTGCCAGCAGTTACTCGGCGGGACAGGACTACGAGCAGTACTTC
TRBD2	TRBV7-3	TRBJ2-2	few	CASSGLAGNTGELFF	TGTGCCAGCAGCGGACTAGCGGGGAACACCGGGGAGCTGTTTTTT
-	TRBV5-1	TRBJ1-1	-	CASSPLQLGNTEAFF	TGCGCCAGCAGCCCTCTTCAACTTGGGAACACTGAAGCTTTCTTT
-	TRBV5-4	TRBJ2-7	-	CASSLQRNYEQYF	TGTGCCAGCAGCTTACAGCGGAACTACGAGCAGTACTTC
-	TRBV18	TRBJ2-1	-	CASSPRSRGMNEQFF	TGTGCCAGCTCACCACGGAGTAGGGGGATGAATGAGCAGTTCTTC
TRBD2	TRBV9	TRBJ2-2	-	CASSVGTSATGELFF	TGTGCCAGCAGCGTAGGGACTAGCGCCACCGGGGAGCTGTTTTTT
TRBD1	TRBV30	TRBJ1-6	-	CAWAQDRAGSPLHF	TGTGCCTGGGCTCAGGACAGGGCGGGATCACCCCTCCACTTT
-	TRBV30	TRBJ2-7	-	CAWSGQMLSQRAGGLYEQYF	TGTGCCTGGAGTGGCCAAATGTTATCACAAAGGGCAGGGGGACTCTACGAGCAGTACTTC
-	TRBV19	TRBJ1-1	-	CASSIGGPGGGPTEAFF	TGTGCCAGTAGTATAGGAGGGCCGGGTGGAGGGCCCACTGAAGCTTTCTTT
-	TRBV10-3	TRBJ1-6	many	CAISVGANSPLHF	TGTGCCATCAGTGTGGGGGCTAATTCACCCCTCCACTTT
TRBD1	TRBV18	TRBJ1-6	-	CASSPLQGQNSPLHF	TGTGCCAGCTCACCCCTACAGGGGCAGAATTCACCCCTCCACTTT
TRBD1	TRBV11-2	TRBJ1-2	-	CASSLRSGQGAYGYTF	TGTGCCAGCAGCTTACGGTCGGGACAGGGGGCCTATGGCTACACCTTC
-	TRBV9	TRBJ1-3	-	CASSPSPLRSTGNTIYF	TGTGCCAGCAGCCCTAGCCCTCTCAGGAGCACTGGAAACACCATATATTTT
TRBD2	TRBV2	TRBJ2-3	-	CASRGRTSGMLDTQYF	TGTGCCAGCAGAGGTCGGACTAGCGGGATGTTAGATACGCAGTATTTT
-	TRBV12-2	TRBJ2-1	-	CASRLASVSSYNEQFF	TGTGCAAGTCGCTTAGCAAGCGTTAGCTCCTACAATGAGCAGTTCTTC
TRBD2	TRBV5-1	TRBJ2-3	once	CASSLGLAVRPSTDTQYF	TGCGCCAGCAGCTTGGGGCTAGCGGTGCGACCTAGCACAGATACGCAGTATTTT
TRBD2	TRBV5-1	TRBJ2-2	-	CASSFSSGRLSGELFF	TGCGCCAGCAGCTTTTCTAGCGGGAGGCTGTCCGGGGAGCTGTTTTTT
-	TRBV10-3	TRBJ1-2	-	CAISDSGYGYTF	TGTGCCATCAGTGACAGTGGCTATGGCTACACCTTC
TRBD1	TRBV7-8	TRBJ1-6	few	CASSRDRGRSPLHF	TGTGCCAGCAGCCGGGACAGGGGCCGGTCACCCCTCCACTTT
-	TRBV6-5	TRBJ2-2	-	CASSLGGPTGELFF	TGTGCCAGCAGTTTGGGGGGTCCCACCGGGGAGCTGTTTTTT
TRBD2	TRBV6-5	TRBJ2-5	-	CASSYSGRGTETQYF	TGTGCCAGCAGTTATAGCGGGAGGGGTACAGAGACCCAGTACTTC
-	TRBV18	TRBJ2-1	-	CASSPPLHSEQFF	TGTGCCAGCTCACCACCACTTCACAGTGAGCAGTTCTTC
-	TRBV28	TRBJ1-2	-	CASRGGRAGYTF	TGTGCCAGCAGGGGAGGTCGGGCTGGCTACACCTTC
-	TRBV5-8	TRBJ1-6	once	CASSRDHRRSYNSPLHF	TGTGCCAGCAGCCGTGACCACAGGCGCTCCTATAATTCACCCCTCCACTTT
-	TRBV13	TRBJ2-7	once	CASSFEGEQYF	TGTGCCAGCAGCTTTGAGGGAGAGCAGTACTTC
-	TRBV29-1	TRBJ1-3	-	CSVAESTGNTIYF	TGCAGCGTTGCGGAGAGCACTGGAAACACCATATATTTT
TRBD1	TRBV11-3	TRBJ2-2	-	CASSQVDRWPSNSTGELFF	TGTGCCAGCAGCCAAGTGGACAGGTGGCCCTCCAATTCCACCGGGGAGCTGTTTTTT